Below are 4 T cell receptor beta chains sequenced from a single sample in a study of blood T cell repertoires in COVID-19. Here immunoSEQ multiplex PCR was the method, and the copy in TCRdb shows in-frame clones only, minus some. The table has hundreds of thousands of clones, 85% to 90% seen once. The material sequenced was peripheral blood. These receptors were taken from a woman younger than 35 with acute or convalescent COVID-19.

The chain joins TRBV18 to TRBJ1-2; D might be TRBD1 (5 bases). The CDR3 extends over 15 amino acids. Germline lookup yields CDR1 KGHSH and CDR2 LQKENI. V dropped 3 bases and J dropped 3 bases, with 14 bases sitting between them. CDR3 sequence reads: CASSPPFGADYGYTF. Written as DNA, the CDR3 is TGTGCCAGCTCACCTCCATTTGGGGCAGACTATGGCTACACCTTC.

The chain couples TRBV27 to TRBJ1-4, with D unresolved. The CDR3 is made up of 15 amino acids. CDR1 and CDR2 from the germline V gene are MNHEY and SMNVEV (reference sequence). Trimming shortened V by 4 bases and J by 8 bases, and 17 bases separated the two germline ends. The CDR3 reads CASSSYATLEEKLFF. The CDR3 nucleotides are TGTGCCAGCAGTTCCTACGCGACTCTGGAAGAAAAACTGTTTTTT.

This chain links TRBV7-2 with TRBJ2-1; 11 nucleotides line up with TRBD2. The trim removed 5 bases at V and 8 bases at J, leaving 8 bases unmatched. The CDR3 extends over 15 amino acids. Germline V gives CDR1 SGHTA, CDR2 FQGNSA. DNA for the CDR3: TGTGCCAGCAGCAAACTAGCGGGGGAGGGTTATGAGCAGTTCTTC. This gives the protein CASSKLAGEGYEQFF. Combining the CDR3 with reference TRBV7-2 and TRBJ2-1 gives the whole variable domain GAGVSQSPSNKVTEKGKDVELRCDPISGHTALYWYRQSLGQGLEFLIYFQGNSAPDKSGLPSDRFSAERTGGSVSTLTIQRTQQEDSAVYLCASSKLAGEGYEQFFGPGTRLTVL.

The V gene is TRBV5-5, the J gene TRBJ2-2; TRBD1 matches at 8 bases. The CDR3 extends over 17 amino acids. Germline assignment: CDR1 SGHKS and CDR2 YYEKEE (reference sequence). Germline trimming cut 4 bases from V and 1 base from J; bases unmatched to any gene: 9. The CDR3 coding sequence is TGTGCCAGCAGCCTGAGACAGGGGCTAGAGAACACCGGGGAGCTGTTTTTT. Residues: CASSLRQGLENTGELFF.